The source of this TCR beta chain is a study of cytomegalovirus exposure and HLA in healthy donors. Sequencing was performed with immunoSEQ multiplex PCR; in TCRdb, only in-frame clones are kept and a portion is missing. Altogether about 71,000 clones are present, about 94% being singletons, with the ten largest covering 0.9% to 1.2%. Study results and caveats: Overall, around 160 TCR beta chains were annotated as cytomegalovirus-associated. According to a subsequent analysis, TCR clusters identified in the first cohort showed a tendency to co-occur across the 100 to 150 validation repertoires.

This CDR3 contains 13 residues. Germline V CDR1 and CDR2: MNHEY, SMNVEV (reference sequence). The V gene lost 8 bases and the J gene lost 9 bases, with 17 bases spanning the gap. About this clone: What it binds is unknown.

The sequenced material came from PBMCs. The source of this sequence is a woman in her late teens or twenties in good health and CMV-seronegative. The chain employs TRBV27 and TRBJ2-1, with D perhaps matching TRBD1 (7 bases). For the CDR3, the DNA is TGTGCCAGCGCACCGACAGGGAGGACTGAGCAGTTCTTC. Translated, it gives CASAPTGRTEQFF.